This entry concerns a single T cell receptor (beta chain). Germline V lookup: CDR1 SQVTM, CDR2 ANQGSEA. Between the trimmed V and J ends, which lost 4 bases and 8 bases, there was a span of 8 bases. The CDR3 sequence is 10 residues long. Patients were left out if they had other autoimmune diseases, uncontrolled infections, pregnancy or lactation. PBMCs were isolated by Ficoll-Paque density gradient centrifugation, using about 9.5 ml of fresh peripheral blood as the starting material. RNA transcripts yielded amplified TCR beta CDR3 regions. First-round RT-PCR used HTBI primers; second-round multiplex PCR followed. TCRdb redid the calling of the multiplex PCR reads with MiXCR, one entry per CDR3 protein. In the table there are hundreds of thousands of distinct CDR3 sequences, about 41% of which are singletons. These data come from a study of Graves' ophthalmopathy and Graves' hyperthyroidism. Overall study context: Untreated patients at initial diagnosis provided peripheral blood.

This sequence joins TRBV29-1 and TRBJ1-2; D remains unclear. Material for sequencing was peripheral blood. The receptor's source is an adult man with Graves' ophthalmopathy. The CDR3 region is CSVGVLGYTF. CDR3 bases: TGCAGCGTTGGAGTCCTGGGCTACACCTTC.